These T cell receptor beta chains were read from a single sample in a study of T-cell reconstitution after alpha-beta-depleted transplantation in children. MiXCR, applied by TCRdb to the PCR reads, yields one record per CDR3 protein. Among 490,000 or so distinct CDR3 sequences listed, around 13% were seen once. The starting material was PBMCs from the stem cell graft donor, obtained from the stem cell graft. The receptors were sampled from a human donor who donated a stem cell graft to a child with combined immunodeficiency. Both conserved end residues are part of each CDR3. Each record gives: V gene, clone size, D gene, J gene, CDR3 DNA, CDR3 protein. A D gene is named only where the DNA matches it firmly. Clone size is shown for a subset of rows, as once, few, many or a class of expanded clone.

TRBV5-1	many	.	TRBJ2-7	TGCGCCAGCAGCTTGACCCCTTCGGGGCAGGCCTACGAGCAGTACTTC	CASSLTPSGQAYEQYF
TRBV6-5	.	.	TRBJ1-1	TGTGCCAGCAGTTTTCGTTTGGACGGCCGGGTAGCTTTCTTT	CASSFRLDGRVAFF
TRBV12-3/TRBV12-4	many	TRBD1	TRBJ1-1	TGTGCCAGCAGTTTTCCGGGACAGGAGACTGAAGCTTTCTTT	CASSFPGQETEAFF
TRBV6-5	many	.	TRBJ2-7	TGTGCCAGCAGTTACTCGTTGTCGGACAGCTCCTACGAGCAGTACTTC	CASSYSLSDSSYEQYF
TRBV7-7	few	TRBD1	TRBJ2-3	TGTGCCAGCAGCCCCGGGACAGGGAGTCCAGATACGCAGTATTTT	CASSPGTGSPDTQYF
TRBV4-3	many	.	TRBJ2-6	TGCGCCAGCAGCCAAGATCACGTCTCTGGGGCCAACGTCCTGACTTTC	CASSQDHVSGANVLTF
TRBV4-3	many	.	TRBJ2-1	TGCGCCAGCAGCCAAGAACAGCGGAGGCTCCACAATGAGCAGTTCTTC	CASSQEQRRLHNEQFF
TRBV12-3/TRBV12-4	many	.	TRBJ2-3	TGTGCCAGCAGTCATACAGGGTCGGCAGATACGCAGTATTTT	CASSHTGSADTQYF
TRBV7-3	.	.	TRBJ2-2	TGTGCCAGCAGCACCGGGACGGAAACCGGGGAGCTGTTTTTT	CASSTGTETGELFF
TRBV4-3	.	TRBD2	TRBJ2-1	TGCGCCAGCAGCCAAGTTCTTTGGACTAGCTACCGCAATGAGCAGTTCTTC	CASSQVLWTSYRNEQFF
TRBV5-5	few	TRBD1	TRBJ1-5	TGTGCCAGCAGACGGACAGGGACGAGCAATCAGCCCCAGCATTTT	CASRRTGTSNQPQHF
TRBV20-1	many	TRBD2	TRBJ2-3	TGCAGTGCTCCTATAGCGGGGTCTAGCACAGATACGCAGTATTTT	CSAPIAGSSTDTQYF
TRBV27	few	.	TRBJ1-5	TGTGCCAGCAGCCCCAACCCTAAAGGGTCGATCCTTAGCAATCAGCCCCAGCATTTT	CASSPNPKGSILSNQPQHF
TRBV6-2/TRBV6-3	.	.	TRBJ1-1	TGTGCCAGCACTGAGGCACAGGAGTATCGAAATCCCACTGAAGCTTTCTTT	CASTEAQEYRNPTEAFF
TRBV29-1	many	.	TRBJ1-1	TGCAGCGTTGAACATGAAGCTTTCTTT	CSVEHEAFF
TRBV27	.	.	TRBJ2-1	TGTGCCAGCAGTCCGTCATTACCCTACAATGAGCAGTTCTTC	CASSPSLPYNEQFF
TRBV28	.	.	TRBJ1-5	TGTGCCAGCACCGACTTTGTGTTTAGTCAGCCCCAGCATTTT	CASTDFVFSQPQHF
TRBV30	.	.	TRBJ2-5	TGTGCCTGGAGTTTCCCTCAAGAGACCCAGTACTTC	CAWSFPQETQYF
TRBV24-1	.	.	TRBJ2-2	TGTGCCACCATGAGTGGGTTTCCCGGGGAGCTGTTTTTT	CATMSGFPGELFF
TRBV28	once	TRBD2	TRBJ2-1	TGTGCCAGCAGCCGGGGGGAGGTGCGGAATGAGCAGTTCTTC	CASSRGEVRNEQFF
TRBV29-1	.	.	TRBJ2-3	TGCAGCGTTGAATGGTTGGTGACATACACAGATACGCAGTATTTT	CSVEWLVTYTDTQYF
TRBV12-3/TRBV12-4	.	TRBD2	TRBJ2-7	TGTGCCAGCAGTCGGACTAGCGGGGGGGCAAATGAGCAGTACTTC	CASSRTSGGANEQYF
TRBV5-1	few	TRBD2	TRBJ2-1	TGCGCCAGCAGCTTGACAGCGGGAGGGTCTGAGCAGTTCTTC	CASSLTAGGSEQFF
TRBV18	.	TRBD1	TRBJ2-7	TGTGCCAGCTCACCGACAGGGGATCCCTACGAGCAGTACTTC	CASSPTGDPYEQYF
TRBV4-1	.	.	TRBJ2-4	TGCGCCAGCAGCCGAACCGATAAACTAGCCAAAAACATTCAGTACTTC	CASSRTDKLAKNIQYF
TRBV9	few	.	TRBJ2-1	TGTGCCAGCAGCGCAAACAGATCCCCAGCGTTCTTC	CASSANRSPAFF
TRBV20-1	many	TRBD2	TRBJ2-7	TGCAGTGCTAGTTGGGGGGTAATAGCGGGAGGGAAGGAGCAGTACTTC	CSASWGVIAGGKEQYF
TRBV4-3	many	TRBD1	TRBJ2-2	TGCGCCAGCAGCCAATACAGGGGGGCTGCCGGGGAGCTGTTTTTT	CASSQYRGAAGELFF
TRBV20-1	.	.	TRBJ2-5	TGCAGTGCTAGAGATCAGGTTACTGATTACCGAGAGACCCAGTACTTC	CSARDQVTDYRETQYF
TRBV7-9	few	.	TRBJ1-5	TGTGCCAGCAGCTTAGAATTTCAGCCCCAGCATTTT	CASSLEFQPQHF
TRBV24-1	.	.	TRBJ1-2	TGTGCCACCAGTGAGGCCGGGCGGAACTATGGCTACACCTTC	CATSEAGRNYGYTF
TRBV11-2	many	.	TRBJ2-7	TGTGCCAGCAGCTCCCATACCTACGAGCAGTACTTC	CASSSHTYEQYF
TRBV5-1	few	TRBD1	TRBJ2-7	TGCGCCAGCAGCCCAAGGACAGGGGGCGGCTACGAGCAGTACTTC	CASSPRTGGGYEQYF
TRBV29-1	few	TRBD1	TRBJ2-3	TGCAGCGCTCCCCTCCAGGGGGTGACAGATACGCAGTATTTT	CSAPLQGVTDTQYF
TRBV20-1	many	TRBD2	TRBJ2-1	TGCAGTGCTAGAGCACCCGAAGCGGGGGTTTTCGGTGAGCAGTTCTTC	CSARAPEAGVFGEQFF
TRBV7-2	many	TRBD2	TRBJ2-5	TGTGCCAGCAGCTTAGAGACTAGCGGAGGGGAGACCCAGTACTTC	CASSLETSGGETQYF
TRBV4-3	few	TRBD1	TRBJ2-7	TGCGCCAGCAGCCAAGATTTGGGGACAGGGGGCGACGAGCAGTACTTC	CASSQDLGTGGDEQYF
TRBV20-1	few	TRBD1	TRBJ1-3	TGCAGTGCTTCCTTTCCACGGGACAGGGGCCCGGCCATATATTTT	CSASFPRDRGPAIYF
TRBV25-1	.	TRBD2	TRBJ2-1	TGTGCCAGCAGTGAATGGGCGGCTAGCGGGACGAACAACAATGAGCAGTTCTTC	CASSEWAASGTNNNEQFF
TRBV4-2	few	TRBD2	TRBJ2-5	TGTGCCAGCAGCGGGGGGGTTCCGGGCCAAGAGACCCAGTACTTC	CASSGGVPGQETQYF
TRBV28	many	.	TRBJ2-7	TGTGCCAGCACCCGATCCTACGAGCAGTACTTC	CASTRSYEQYF
TRBV27	few	.	TRBJ2-7	TGTGCCAGCAGTAAGTTTCGTACAGCGACCTACGAGCAGTACTTC	CASSKFRTATYEQYF
TRBV11-2	.	.	TRBJ2-3	TGTGCCAGCAGCTCCTGGTGGGAACCAAATACGCAGTATTTT	CASSSWWEPNTQYF
TRBV5-1	few	.	TRBJ1-1	TGCGCCAGCAGCTTGGTTGCACCGAACACTGAAGCTTTCTTT	CASSLVAPNTEAFF
TRBV30	few	.	TRBJ2-1	TGTGCCTGGAGGCATCCTACCCCCTCCTACAATGAGCAGTTCTTC	CAWRHPTPSYNEQFF
TRBV24-1	few	TRBD2	TRBJ2-3	TGTGCCACTAGCGGGATAACTGGGACAGATACGCAGTATTTT	CATSGITGTDTQYF
TRBV4-3	few	.	TRBJ2-1	TGCGCCAGCAGCCAAGAGGACCCGGCGGATGAGCAGTTCTTC	CASSQEDPADEQFF
TRBV4-3	.	.	TRBJ2-1	TGCGCCAGCAGCCAAGATCGCCTGCTCAGATACAATGAGCAGTTCTTC	CASSQDRLLRYNEQFF